The T cell receptor (beta chain) described here comes from a study of graft-versus-host responses after intestinal transplantation. In the study overall: The transplants performed in recipients were multivisceral, liver-intestinal, or isolated intestinal. Anti-thymocyte globulin was used for induction in all recipients, who then took tacrolimus and steroids for approximately 3 years.

Germline V gene data show CDR1 as SGHDN and CDR2 as FVKESK. The CDR3 covers 14 residues. The V gene lost 0 bases and the J gene lost 6 bases, with 9 bases spanning the gap. Whole-study results and caveats: GvH clones occurred in recipient marrow; some first appeared in ileum or blood.

Concerning this clone itself: Its antigen is unidentified.

Method: immunoSEQ multiplex PCR; TCRdb's copy keeps in-frame clones and lacks some. The table records roughly 120,000 clones, roughly nine tenths of them present only once. The clonotype comes from a human donor who received an intestinal transplant. Sequences were derived from unstimulated CD4+ T cells sorted from spleen or lymph node cells, sampled before intestinal transplant. This rearrangement joins TRBV14 to TRBJ2-1; no clear D gene. The CDR3 region has the DNA TGTGCCAGCAGCCAAGAATTGCTAGTCAATGAGCAGTTCTTC. Protein: CASSQELLVNEQFF.